This entry lists 17 T cell receptor beta chains sequenced from one sample in a study of OX40 agonist ivuxolimab in advanced cancers. Generated by immunoSEQ multiplex PCR, the TCRdb table keeps only in-frame clones and is missing some. This repertoire shows about 31,000 clones, 75% to 90% found once; its top ten account for more than 30%. This material consisted of CD4+ or CD8+ T cells sorted from blood, taken in a trial of the OX40 agonist ivuxolimab. Receptors were obtained from an adult with an advanced solid tumor such as melanoma, head and neck, liver or kidney cancer.

V gene TRBV5-1 combines with J gene TRBJ2-2; D possibly corresponds to TRBD2 (5 bases). This CDR3 has 17 residues. Germline-derived CDR1 and CDR2 are SGHRS and YFSETQ. Deletions cut 4 bases from V and 0 bases from J, with 16 bases between. In DNA form, the CDR3 reads TGCGCCAGCAGCCGGCTCCTAGCAGATGCGAACACCGGGGAGCTGTTTTTT. Encoded protein: CASSRLLADANTGELFF.

On this clone: Relative to the germline gene, one junction end is altered; a read error may explain this. The genes are TRBV7-7 and TRBJ2-3, with D perhaps matching TRBD2 (6 bases). The CDR3 extends over 18 amino acids. In germline, CDR1 is SSHAT, CDR2 FNYEAQ (reference sequence). CDR3: CASSFLAERRQPTDTQYF. Written as DNA, the CDR3 is TGTGCTAGCAGCTTCTTAGCGGAGCGGCGGCAACCCACAGATACGCAGTATTTT.

This sequence joins TRBV4-1 and TRBJ1-5; D uncertain. V lost 1 base to trimming and J lost 7 bases, with 8 bases between them. CDR3 length: 13 residues. Per the germline V gene, CDR1 is MGHRA and CDR2 is YSYEKL. CDR3 amino acids: CASSQVLSQPQHF. The CDR3 nucleotides read TGCGCCAGCAGCCAAGTTTTAAGCCAGCCCCAGCATTTT.

The chain employs TRBV5-6 and TRBJ2-7; D uncertain. CDR1 and CDR2 from the germline V gene are SGHDT and YYEEEE. Trimming removed 4 bases at V and 2 bases at J, with 10 bases between. This CDR3 spans 13 amino acids. CDR3 region: CASSPGSPYEQYF. CDR3 nucleotide sequence: TGTGCCAGCAGCCCAGGTAGTCCCTACGAGCAGTACTTC. Full variable domain (remainder filled in from reference TRBV5-6 and TRBJ2-7): DAGVTQSPTHLIKTRGQQVTLRCSPKSGHDTVSWYQQALGQGPQFIFQYYEEEERQRGNFPDRFSGHQFPNYSSELNVNALLLGDSALYLCASSPGSPYEQYFGPGTRLTVT.

This chain uses TRBV27 with TRBJ1-1; the D is unclear. This CDR3 contains 15 residues. Germline V CDR1 and CDR2: MNHEY, SMNVEV (reference sequence). Trimming removed 8 bases at V and 1 base at J, with 17 bases between. CDR3 amino acids: CASCRAASANTEAFF. The DNA of the CDR3 is TGTGCCAGCTGCCGGGCGGCCTCCGCGAACACTGAAGCTTTCTTT.

CDR3 residues: CAIHPRAKNIQYF. CDR3 DNA: TGTGCCATCCATCCAAGGGCCAAAAACATTCAGTACTTC. This chain links TRBV10-3 with TRBJ2-4; no definite D call. Germline V gene lookup returns CDR1 ENHRY and CDR2 SYGVKD. CDR3 length equals 13 residues. V was clipped by 8 bases and J by 1 base, with 9 bases between them.

The chain couples TRBV30 to TRBJ2-1; 10 nucleotides match TRBD2. CDR1 and CDR2 from the germline V gene are GTSNPN and SVGIG (reference sequence). J was trimmed by 7 bases and V by 2 bases; bases with no gene match: 5. This CDR3 spans 14 amino acids. CDR3 amino acids: CAWSTRTSGNEQFF. CDR3 in DNA: TGTGCCTGGAGTACCCGGACTAGCGGAAATGAGCAGTTCTTC.

The gene calls are TRBV28 and TRBJ2-4, with D possibly TRBD2 on 5 matching bases. The CDR3 is 20 amino acids. Germline assignment: CDR1 MDHEN and CDR2 SYDVKM. V shed 5 bases and J shed 0 bases, with 26 bases lying between them. CDR3 protein: CASSPETGTRFTLAKNIQYF. The CDR3 DNA is TGTGCCAGCAGTCCCGAAACGGGAACGAGGTTTACCTTAGCCAAAAACATTCAGTACTTC.

This clone was seen a single time. The chain is built from TRBV27 and TRBJ2-1; D unclear. CDR3 size: 14 residues. Looked up from germline, CDR1 is MNHEY and CDR2 is SMNVEV (reference sequence). V lost 5 bases and J 11 bases, leaving 19 bases between the germline ends. This chain's CDR3 is CASSTTLEVVKQFF. The CDR3 nucleotides are TGTGCCAGCAGTACCACTCTAGAAGTGGTAAAGCAGTTCTTC.

This chain connects TRBV28 to TRBJ2-5, with a weak D call TRBD1 (6 bases). This CDR3 is built from 15 residues. V was clipped by 5 bases and J by 2 bases, with 15 bases between them. Germline assignment: CDR1 MDHEN and CDR2 SYDVKM. The CDR3 DNA follows: TGTGCCAGCAGTGCATACCGGACAGCTCAAGAGACCCAGTACTTC. This gives the protein CASSAYRTAQETQYF.

V and J are TRBV4-2 and TRBJ1-2; D perhaps matches TRBD1 (5 bases). CDR3 length equals 16 residues. Trimming stripped 1 base from V and 5 bases from J, with 17 bases between. Germline loops: CDR1 LGHNA, CDR2 YNFKEQ. CDR3 protein: CASSQARQKGQYGYTF. The CDR3 DNA reads as TGTGCCAGCAGCCAAGCCCGCCAGAAAGGACAATATGGCTACACCTTC.

The chain couples TRBV10-2 to TRBJ2-1, with TRBD1 matching 9 bases. The CDR3 has 14 amino acids. Germline loops: CDR1 WSHSY, CDR2 SAAADI. The V segment lost 5 bases and the J segment 7 bases; nucleotides outside the gene matches: 6. This CDR3 reads CASSPRDRVNEQFF. The CDR3 DNA follows: TGCGCCAGCAGTCCCCGGGACAGGGTGAATGAGCAGTTCTTC.

CDR3 bases: TGTGCCAGCAGTGACCTAGCGGGTTACAATGAGCAGTTCTTC. It translates to CASSDLAGYNEQFF. The chain is built from TRBV6-1 and TRBJ2-1, with TRBD2 matching over 8 bases. The CDR3 is 14 residues long. CDR1 is MNHNS, CDR2 SASEGT, per germline. V was pared by 3 bases and J by 4 bases, with 2 bases of the junction left unmatched.

This chain links TRBV9 with TRBJ2-1; 8 positions match TRBD1. The length of the CDR3 is 13 residues. Germline CDR1 is SGDLS and CDR2 is YYNGEE. Unmatched junction bases numbered 3, after V lost 2 bases and J lost 8 bases. DNA for the CDR3: TGTGCCAGCAGCGTTACAGGGGGAGATGAGCAGTTCTTC. This translates into CASSVTGGDEQFF.

The chain is built from TRBV15 and TRBJ2-1; maybe TRBD2 (7 bases). The germline V and J ends were trimmed by 1 base and 10 bases, with 14 bases remaining between them. This CDR3 comprises 14 residues. Germline V CDR1 and CDR2: LNHNV, YYDKDF (reference sequence). Here the CDR3 DNA reads TGTGCCACCAGCAGAGTTGCGGGGGCTTGGGAGCAGTTCTTC. This gives the protein CATSRVAGAWEQFF.

This chain links TRBV6-1 with TRBJ2-1, with 10 bases matching TRBD2. The CDR3 sequence is 14 residues long. The V and J ends lost 2 bases and 8 bases, in that order; junction bases with no gene match: 3. Per germline, CDR1 MNHNS and CDR2 SASEGT. For the CDR3, the DNA is TGTGCCAGCAGTGAACTAGCGGGAGTGGATGAGCAGTTCTTC. Translated, it gives CASSELAGVDEQFF.

This clone appeared once. The chain couples TRBV19 to TRBJ1-2; D is unresolved. The germline V gene encodes CDR1 LNHDA and CDR2 SQIVND (reference sequence). The CDR3 runs to 15 residues. V was clipped by 4 bases and J by 2 bases, with 14 bases between them. The CDR3 here is CASSTVGSANYGYTF. DNA for the CDR3: TGTGCCAGTAGTACCGTCGGGTCAGCCAACTATGGCTACACCTTC.